These 10 T cell receptor beta chains were sequenced from one sample in a study of monozygotic twins with inflammatory bowel disease. Reanalyzing the 5' RACE reads, TCRdb keeps one entry per CDR3 protein, without DNA. This table holds approximately 390,000 distinct CDR3 sequences. Sequencing used blood. These receptors were collected from a human donor with ulcerative colitis or Crohn's disease, or a healthy co-twin of an affected twin (not recorded which).

This chain connects TRBV3-1 to TRBJ2-5; TCRdb selects TRBD1, and the lack of DNA leaves this call unchecked. Germline CDR1 is LGHDT and CDR2 is YNNKEL (reference sequence). The CDR3 spans 14 residues. The CDR3 sequence: CASSHGPGGETQYF.

This rearrangement joins TRBV27 to TRBJ2-2; TCRdb's assignment of TRBD1 cannot be checked, as there is no DNA. CDR3 size: 14 residues. Germline CDR1 MNHEY, CDR2 SMNVEV (reference sequence). CDR3 sequence: CASKYRKGPGELFF.

This chain links TRBV12-3 or TRBV12-4 with TRBJ1-5; TCRdb calls TRBD1, which cannot be checked without DNA. The CDR3 sequence is 14 residues long. The CDR3 loop is CASMNRGAYQPQHF.

The rearrangement joins TRBV29-1 to TRBJ2-7; checking the TCRdb D call of TRBD2 is not possible without DNA. The length of the CDR3 is 14 residues. Germline CDR1 is SQVTM and CDR2 is ANQGSEA. CDR3 protein: CSVKSGQRTYEQYF.

V and J are TRBV20-1 and TRBJ1-5. This CDR3 comprises 21 residues. Germline values: CDR1 DFQATT, CDR2 SNEGSKA (reference sequence). Here the CDR3 reads CSARGVEGIGFSRASNQPQHF.

V usage is TRBV3-1 and J usage is TRBJ2-3; TCRdb outputs TRBD2, but without DNA this stays unchecked. The CDR3 has 14 amino acids. Germline values: CDR1 LGHDT, CDR2 YNNKEL (reference sequence). The CDR3 loop reads CASTDSGRADTQYF.

The J gene is TRBJ2-7, the V gene TRBV27; TCRdb designates TRBD2, a call that cannot be tested without DNA. There are 13 residues in the CDR3. The germline gives CDR1 MNHEY, CDR2 SMNVEV (reference sequence). CDR3 sequence: CASSAGLVYEQYF.

V usage is TRBV4-2 and J usage is TRBJ2-2. CDR3 length equals 17 residues. CDR1 is LGHNA and CDR2 is YNFKEQ in the germline V gene. The chain's CDR3 is CASSRTDGPTNTGELFF.

The chain employs TRBV4-2 and TRBJ1-4. Per germline, CDR1 LGHNA and CDR2 YNFKEQ. This CDR3 comprises 19 residues. The CDR3 loop is CASCHLPGGSPATNEKLFF.

The genes are TRBV7-2 and TRBJ2-7; the D gene TCRdb calls, TRBD2, cannot be checked with no DNA. The CDR3 spans 13 residues. Germline V gives CDR1 SGHTA, CDR2 FQGNSA. This CDR3 is CASSPGLAGEQYF.